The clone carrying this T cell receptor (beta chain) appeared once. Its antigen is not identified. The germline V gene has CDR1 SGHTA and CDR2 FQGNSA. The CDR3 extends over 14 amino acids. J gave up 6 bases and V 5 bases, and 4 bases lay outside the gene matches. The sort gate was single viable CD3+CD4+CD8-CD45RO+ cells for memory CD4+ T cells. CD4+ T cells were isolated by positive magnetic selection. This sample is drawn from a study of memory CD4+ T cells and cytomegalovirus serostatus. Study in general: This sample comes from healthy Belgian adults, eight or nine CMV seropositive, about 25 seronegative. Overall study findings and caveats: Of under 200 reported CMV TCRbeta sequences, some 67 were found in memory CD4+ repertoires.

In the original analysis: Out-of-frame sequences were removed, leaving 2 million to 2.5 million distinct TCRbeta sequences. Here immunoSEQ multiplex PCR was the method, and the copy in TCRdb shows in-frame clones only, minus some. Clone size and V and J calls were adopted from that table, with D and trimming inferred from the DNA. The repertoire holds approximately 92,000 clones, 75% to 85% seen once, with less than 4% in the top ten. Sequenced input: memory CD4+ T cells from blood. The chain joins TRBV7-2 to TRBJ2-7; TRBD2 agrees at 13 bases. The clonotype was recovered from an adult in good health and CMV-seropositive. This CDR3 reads CASSTLAGGLEQYF. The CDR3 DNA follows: TGTGCCAGCAGCACACTAGCGGGAGGGCTCGAGCAGTACTTC.